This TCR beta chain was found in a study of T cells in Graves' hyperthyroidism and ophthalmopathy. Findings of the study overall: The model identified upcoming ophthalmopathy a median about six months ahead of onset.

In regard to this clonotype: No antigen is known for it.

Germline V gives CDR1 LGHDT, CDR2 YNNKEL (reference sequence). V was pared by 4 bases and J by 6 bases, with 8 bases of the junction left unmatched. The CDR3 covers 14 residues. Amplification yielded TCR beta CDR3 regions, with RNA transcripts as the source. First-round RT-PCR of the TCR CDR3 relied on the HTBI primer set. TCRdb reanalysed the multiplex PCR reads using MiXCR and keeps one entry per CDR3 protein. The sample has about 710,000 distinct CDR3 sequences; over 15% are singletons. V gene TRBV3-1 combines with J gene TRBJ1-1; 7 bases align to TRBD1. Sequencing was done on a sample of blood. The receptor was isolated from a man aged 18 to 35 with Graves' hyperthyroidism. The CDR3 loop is CASSLWDSQSEAFF. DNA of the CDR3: TGTGCCAGCAGCCTCTGGGACAGTCAATCTGAAGCTTTCTTT.